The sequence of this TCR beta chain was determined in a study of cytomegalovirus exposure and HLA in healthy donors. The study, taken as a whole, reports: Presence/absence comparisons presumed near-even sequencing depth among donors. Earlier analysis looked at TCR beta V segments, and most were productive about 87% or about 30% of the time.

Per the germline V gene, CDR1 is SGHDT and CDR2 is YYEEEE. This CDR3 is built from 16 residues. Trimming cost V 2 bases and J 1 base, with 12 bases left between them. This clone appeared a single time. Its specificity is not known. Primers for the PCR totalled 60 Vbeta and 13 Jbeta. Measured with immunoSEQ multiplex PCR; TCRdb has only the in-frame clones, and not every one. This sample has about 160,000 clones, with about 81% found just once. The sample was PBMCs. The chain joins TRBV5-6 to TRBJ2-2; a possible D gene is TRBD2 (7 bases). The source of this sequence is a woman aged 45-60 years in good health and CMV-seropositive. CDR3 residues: CASSFTGGLNTGELFF. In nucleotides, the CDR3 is TGTGCCAGCAGCTTCACCGGGGGGCTGAACACCGGGGAGCTGTTTTTT.